These T cell receptor beta chains were read from a single sample in a study of cytomegalovirus exposure and HLA in healthy donors. TCRdb keeps only in-frame clones here, not all; method: immunoSEQ multiplex PCR. The sample has 110,000 to 150,000 clones, roughly 82% seen once. The sequencing sample was made of PBMCs. The receptors shown here come from a male donor in good health and CMV-seronegative. Both conserved end residues are part of each CDR3. D genes are given only for firm matches. Only part of the rows carry a size: once, few, many, or a class if the clone is expanded.

d_gene	v_gene	j_gene	abundance	CDR3nt	CDR3aa
.	TRBV5-6	TRBJ1-5	.	TGTGCCAGCAGCAGATTGGGGGGGGTGGATAACAATCAGCCCCAGCATTTT	CASSRLGGVDNNQPQHF
.	TRBV5-1	TRBJ1-1	.	TGCGCCAGCAGCTTGGTCTATAGAATGAACACTGAAGCTTTCTTT	CASSLVYRMNTEAFF
.	TRBV4-1	TRBJ2-4	.	TGCGCCAGCAGCCTCTCCCGCAGGTTCAAAAACATTCAGTACTTC	CASSLSRRFKNIQYF
.	TRBV7-9	TRBJ2-7	.	TGTGCCAGCAGTCAGATGACGGGGATGGACTACGAGCAGTACTTC	CASSQMTGMDYEQYF
.	TRBV28	TRBJ2-3	.	TGTGCCAGCAGTTATACTAGCCCCAGCACAGATACGCAGTATTTT	CASSYTSPSTDTQYF
.	TRBV19	TRBJ1-2	.	TGTGCCAGTAATCGGGGTGGACCGGACTATGGCTACACCTTC	CASNRGGPDYGYTF
TRBD2	TRBV6-5	TRBJ2-5	.	TGTGCCAGCACAAATAGCGGGAGGCTAGGAGAGACCCAGTACTTC	CASTNSGRLGETQYF
TRBD2	TRBV7-9	TRBJ2-2	.	TGTTCCAGCAGTATCCAGACTAGCGGGAGTTGGACCGGGGAGCTGTTTTTT	CSSSIQTSGSWTGELFF
TRBD2	TRBV19	TRBJ2-1	.	TGTGCCAGTAGTATAGCGGGAGGGATCAATGAGCAGTTCTTC	CASSIAGGINEQFF
.	TRBV7-9	TRBJ1-4	.	TGTTCCAGCAGCTTGTGGCAGGGTATATCCAATGAAAAACTGTTTTTT	CSSSLWQGISNEKLFF
.	TRBV11-2	TRBJ2-7	few	TGTGCCAGCAGCGACAACTACGAGCAGTACTTC	CASSDNYEQYF
.	TRBV28	TRBJ1-1	.	TGTGCCAGCACCCCGAGGTTAATGAACACTGAAGCTTTCTTT	CASTPRLMNTEAFF
TRBD2	TRBV6-5	TRBJ2-7	.	TGTGCCAGCAGCTATCGGGGGGGCAGGACCTACGAGCAGTACTTC	CASSYRGGRTYEQYF
.	TRBV5-1	TRBJ1-4	.	TGCGCCAGCAGCTTGTCGGCGGCTGGAGAAAAACTGTTTTTT	CASSLSAAGEKLFF
.	TRBV4-1	TRBJ2-6	once	TGCGCCAGCAGCCTGGCAGGGTCTTCCTCTGGGGCCAACGTCCTGACTTTC	CASSLAGSSSGANVLTF
.	TRBV6-1	TRBJ2-7	.	TGTGCCAGCAGTGAAGGCGGGGGCGGGTACGAGCAGTACTTC	CASSEGGGGYEQYF
TRBD1	TRBV6-4	TRBJ2-1	once	TGTGCCAGCAGCCCGGGACAGGGGGCGGTCAATGAGCAGTTCTTC	CASSPGQGAVNEQFF
.	TRBV19	TRBJ2-2	.	TGTGCCAGTAGTATAGTGGGTACAGGGAGAACCGGGGAGCTGTTTTTT	CASSIVGTGRTGELFF
TRBD1	TRBV7-3	TRBJ2-6	once	TGTGCCAGCAGCTTATCCGGGACAGGGGGATCTGGGGCCAACGTCCTGACTTTC	CASSLSGTGGSGANVLTF
TRBD2	TRBV14	TRBJ2-7	.	TGTGCCAGCAGCCGCCACGGACTAGACTACGAGCAGTACTTC	CASSRHGLDYEQYF
.	TRBV7-3	TRBJ1-1	.	TGTGCCAGCAGCTTAGAGGGAAGGGCTACTGAAGCTTTCTTT	CASSLEGRATEAFF
.	TRBV4-1	TRBJ1-1	.	TGCGCCAGCAGCCAAGTTATCGGGGTCACTGAAGCTTTCTTT	CASSQVIGVTEAFF
.	TRBV5-1	TRBJ1-5	.	TGCGCCAGCAGCCCTGAGGGGCGCTGGGAGGCCCAGCATTTT	CASSPEGRWEAQHF
TRBD1	TRBV5-6	TRBJ2-7	once	TGTGCCAGCAGTTTCACCGGGACAGACCATCCGCAGTACTTC	CASSFTGTDHPQYF
.	TRBV21-1	TRBJ1-5	.	TGTGCCAGCAGCAAAGAGCGTTCGGGGGGCAATCAGCCCCAGCATTTT	CASSKERSGGNQPQHF
.	TRBV28	TRBJ1-5	.	TGTGCCAGCAGTTTTATAACATCAATTGCCAGGCCCCAGCATTTT	CASSFITSIARPQHF
.	TRBV7-3	TRBJ2-5	.	TGTGCCAGCAGCTTAACCCCGCCAGGGGCCCTCGGAGAGACCCAGTACTTC	CASSLTPPGALGETQYF
.	TRBV18	TRBJ2-2	.	TGTGCCAGCTCACCGGACAATTTTAACACCGGGGAGCTGTTTTTT	CASSPDNFNTGELFF
TRBD1	TRBV28	TRBJ2-7	.	TGTGCCAGCAGTTGGGACATACAGGGGAGCTCCTACGAGCAGTACTTC	CASSWDIQGSSYEQYF
.	TRBV6-5	TRBJ1-5	many	TGTGCCAGCAGTCCTCCGACCGGGCAGCCCCAGCATTTT	CASSPPTGQPQHF